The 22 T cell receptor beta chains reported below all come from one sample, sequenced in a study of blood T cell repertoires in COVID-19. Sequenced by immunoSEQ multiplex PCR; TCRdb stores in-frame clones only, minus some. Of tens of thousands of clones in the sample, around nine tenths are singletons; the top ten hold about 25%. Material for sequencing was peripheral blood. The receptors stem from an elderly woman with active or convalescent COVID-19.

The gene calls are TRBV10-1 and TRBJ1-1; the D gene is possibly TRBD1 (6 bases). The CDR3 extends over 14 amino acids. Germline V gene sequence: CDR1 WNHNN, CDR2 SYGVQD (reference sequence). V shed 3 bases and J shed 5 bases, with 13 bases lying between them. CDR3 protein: CASSETRGWTEAFF. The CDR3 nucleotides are TGCGCCAGCAGTGAAACAAGGGGGTGGACTGAAGCTTTCTTT.

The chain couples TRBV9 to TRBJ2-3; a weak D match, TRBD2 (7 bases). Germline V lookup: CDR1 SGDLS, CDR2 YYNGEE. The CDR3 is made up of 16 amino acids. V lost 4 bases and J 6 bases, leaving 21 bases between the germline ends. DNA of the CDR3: TGTGCCAGCAGCCCCTTTCTGGGGGGGGCTTCGGATACGCAGTATTTT. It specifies CASSPFLGGASDTQYF.

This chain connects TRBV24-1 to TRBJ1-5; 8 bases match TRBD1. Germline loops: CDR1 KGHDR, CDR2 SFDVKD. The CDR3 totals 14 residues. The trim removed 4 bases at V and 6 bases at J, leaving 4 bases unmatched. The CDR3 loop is CATSDGTGTQPQHF. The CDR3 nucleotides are TGTGCCACCAGTGACGGGACAGGCACTCAGCCCCAGCATTTT.

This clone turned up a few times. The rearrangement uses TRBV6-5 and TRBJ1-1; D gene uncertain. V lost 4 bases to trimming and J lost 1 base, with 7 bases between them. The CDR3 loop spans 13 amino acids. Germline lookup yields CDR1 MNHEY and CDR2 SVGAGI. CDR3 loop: CASSSGQNTEAFF. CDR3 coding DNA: TGTGCCAGCAGTTCGGGTCAGAACACTGAAGCTTTCTTT.

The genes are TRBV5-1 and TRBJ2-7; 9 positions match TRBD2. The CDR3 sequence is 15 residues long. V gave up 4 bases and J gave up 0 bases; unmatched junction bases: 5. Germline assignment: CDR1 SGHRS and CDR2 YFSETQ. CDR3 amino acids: CASSPGLAVSYEQYF. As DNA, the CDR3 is TGCGCCAGCAGCCCGGGACTAGCAGTCTCCTACGAGCAGTACTTC.

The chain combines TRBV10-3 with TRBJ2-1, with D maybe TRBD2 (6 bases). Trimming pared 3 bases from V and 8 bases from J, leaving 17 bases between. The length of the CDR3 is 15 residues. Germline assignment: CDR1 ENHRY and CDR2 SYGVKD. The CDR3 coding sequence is TGTGCCATCAGTGACCCAACCAGGGACTCCCATGAGCAGTTCTTC. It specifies CAISDPTRDSHEQFF.

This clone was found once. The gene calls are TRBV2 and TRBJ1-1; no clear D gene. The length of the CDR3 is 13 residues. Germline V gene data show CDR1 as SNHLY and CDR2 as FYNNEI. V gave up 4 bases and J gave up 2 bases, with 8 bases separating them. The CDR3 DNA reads TGTGCCAGCAGTGTGGAGGGTAACACTGAAGCTTTCTTT. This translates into CASSVEGNTEAFF.

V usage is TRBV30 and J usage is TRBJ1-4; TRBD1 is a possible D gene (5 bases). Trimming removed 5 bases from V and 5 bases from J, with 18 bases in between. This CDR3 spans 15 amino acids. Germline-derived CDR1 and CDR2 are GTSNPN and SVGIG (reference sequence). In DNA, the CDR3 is TGTGCCTGGGGGGGTCTTCGGGTTGAAAATGAAAAACTGTTTTTT. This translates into CAWGGLRVENEKLFF.

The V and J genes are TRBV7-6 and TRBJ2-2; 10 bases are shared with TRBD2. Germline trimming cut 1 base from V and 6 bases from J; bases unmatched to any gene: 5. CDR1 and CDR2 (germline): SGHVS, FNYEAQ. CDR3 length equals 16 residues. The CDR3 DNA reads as TGTGCCAGCAGCTTAGTACAGCGGGGGGGATCCGGGGAGCTGTTTTTT. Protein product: CASSLVQRGGSGELFF.

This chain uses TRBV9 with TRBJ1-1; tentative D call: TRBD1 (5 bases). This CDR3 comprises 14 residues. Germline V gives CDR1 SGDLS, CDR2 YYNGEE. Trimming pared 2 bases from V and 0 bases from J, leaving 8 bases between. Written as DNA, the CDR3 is TGTGCCAGCAGCGTCAGGGAAATGAACACTGAAGCTTTCTTT. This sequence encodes CASSVREMNTEAFF.

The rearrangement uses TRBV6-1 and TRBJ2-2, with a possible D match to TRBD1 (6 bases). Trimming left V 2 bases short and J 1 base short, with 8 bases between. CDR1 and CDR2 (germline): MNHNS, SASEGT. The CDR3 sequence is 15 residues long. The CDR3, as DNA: TGTGCCAGCAGTGAAAGGGACATGAACACCGGGGAGCTGTTTTTT. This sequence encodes CASSERDMNTGELFF.

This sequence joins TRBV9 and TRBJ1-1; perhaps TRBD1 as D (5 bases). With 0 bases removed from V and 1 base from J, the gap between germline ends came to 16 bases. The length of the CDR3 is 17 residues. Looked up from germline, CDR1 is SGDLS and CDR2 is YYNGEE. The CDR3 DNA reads TGTGCCAGCAGCGTAGGAGACAGTCATCCTCAGAACACTGAAGCTTTCTTT. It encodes CASSVGDSHPQNTEAFF.

This CDR3 reads CASSSDTFTDTQYF. CDR3 in DNA: TGCGCCAGCAGCTCAGACACATTCACAGATACGCAGTATTTT. The rearrangement uses TRBV5-1 and TRBJ2-3, with unresolved D. Trimming left V 3 bases short and J 2 bases short, with 10 bases between. The CDR3 sequence is 14 residues long. Germline CDR1 and CDR2: SGHRS and YFSETQ.

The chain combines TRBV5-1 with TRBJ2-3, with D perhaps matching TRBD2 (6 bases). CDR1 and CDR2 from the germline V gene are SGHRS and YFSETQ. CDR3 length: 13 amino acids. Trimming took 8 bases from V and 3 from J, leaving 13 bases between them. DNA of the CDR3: TGCGCCAGTACCCCGGGGAGGACAGATACGCAGTATTTT. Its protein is CASTPGRTDTQYF.

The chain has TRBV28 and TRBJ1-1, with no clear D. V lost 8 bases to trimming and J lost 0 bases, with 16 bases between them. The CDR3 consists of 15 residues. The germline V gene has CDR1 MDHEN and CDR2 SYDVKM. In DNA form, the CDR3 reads TGTGCCAGCGGATCCGGCACAGCCATGAACACTGAAGCTTTCTTT. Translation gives CASGSGTAMNTEAFF. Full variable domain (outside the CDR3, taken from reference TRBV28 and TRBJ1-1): DVKVTQSSRYLVKRTGEKVFLECVQDMDHENMFWYRQDPGLGLRLIYFSYDVKMKEKGDIPEGYSVSREKKERFSLILESASTNQTSMYLCASGSGTAMNTEAFFGQGTRLTVV.

The CDR3 sequence is CASSLMAGGRQPQHF. The CDR3, as DNA: TGTGCCAGCAGCTTAATGGCGGGGGGCCGACAGCCCCAGCATTTT. The rearrangement links TRBV11-2 to TRBJ1-5, with a weak D call TRBD1 (6 bases). V lost 2 bases to trimming and J lost 7 bases, with 15 bases between them. Per germline, CDR1 SGHAT and CDR2 FQNNGV. The CDR3 totals 15 residues.

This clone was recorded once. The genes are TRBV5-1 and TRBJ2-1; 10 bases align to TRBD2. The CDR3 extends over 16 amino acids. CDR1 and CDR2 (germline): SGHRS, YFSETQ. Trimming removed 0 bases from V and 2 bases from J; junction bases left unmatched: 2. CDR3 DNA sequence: TGCGCCAGCAGCTTGGCAAGCGGGGGGGCCTACAATGAGCAGTTCTTC. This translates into CASSLASGGAYNEQFF.

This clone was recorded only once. DNA of the CDR3: TGTGCCAGCAGCTATTTTGGCCGACAGGGGGCGGGTGGCTACACCTTC. Translating it yields CASSYFGRQGAGGYTF. The gene calls are TRBV5-6 and TRBJ1-2, with 10 bases that match TRBD1. V shed 3 bases and J 7 bases; nucleotides not matched to a gene: 12. There are 16 residues in the CDR3. Germline CDR1 is SGHDT and CDR2 is YYEEEE.

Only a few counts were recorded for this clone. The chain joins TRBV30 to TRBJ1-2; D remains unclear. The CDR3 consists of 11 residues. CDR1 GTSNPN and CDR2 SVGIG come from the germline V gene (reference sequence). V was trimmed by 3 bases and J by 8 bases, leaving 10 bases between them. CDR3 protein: CAWRPIQGYTF. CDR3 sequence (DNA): TGTGCCTGGAGACCTATCCAAGGCTACACCTTC.

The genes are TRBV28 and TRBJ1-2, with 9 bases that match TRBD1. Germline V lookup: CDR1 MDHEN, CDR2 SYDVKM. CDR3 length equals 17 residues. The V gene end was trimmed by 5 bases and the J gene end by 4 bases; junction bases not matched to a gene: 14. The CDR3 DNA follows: TGTGCCAGCAGTGCCCCGGGACAGGGTTTTGGCGCCTATGGCTACACCTTC. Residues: CASSAPGQGFGAYGYTF.

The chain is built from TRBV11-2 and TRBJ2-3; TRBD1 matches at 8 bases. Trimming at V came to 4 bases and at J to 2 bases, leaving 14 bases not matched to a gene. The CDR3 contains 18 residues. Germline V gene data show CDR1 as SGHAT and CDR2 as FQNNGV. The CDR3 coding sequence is TGTGCCAGCAGCTCCCCCCAGGGGGCCCGCACCTCCACAGATACGCAGTATTTT. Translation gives CASSSPQGARTSTDTQYF.

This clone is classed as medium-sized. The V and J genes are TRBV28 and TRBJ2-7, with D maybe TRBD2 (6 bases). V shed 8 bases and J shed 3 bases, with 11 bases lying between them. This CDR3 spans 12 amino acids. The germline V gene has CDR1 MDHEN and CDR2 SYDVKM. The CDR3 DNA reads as TGTGCCAGCGGCCGGAGGGGCTACGAGCAGTACTTC. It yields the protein CASGRRGYEQYF.